This entry concerns a single T cell receptor beta chain. Its target is unknown. This specimen belongs to a study of OX40 agonist ivuxolimab in advanced cancers. Study summary: Partial responses occurred in three patients (one hepatocellular carcinoma, two cutaneous melanoma).

V was pared by 2 bases and J by 10 bases, with 15 bases between. Germline V gene data show CDR1 as SGHNT and CDR2 as YYREEE (reference sequence). This CDR3 contains 13 residues. Findings and limits, study-wide: What antigens the expanded peripheral T cells recognized was never established.

Assay used: immunoSEQ multiplex PCR; TCRdb lists only in-frame clones, some missing. The table shows tens of thousands of clones, with nearly 90% occurring only once. This receptor was obtained from an adult with an advanced solid tumor such as melanoma, head and neck, liver or kidney cancer. The rearrangement uses TRBV5-4 and TRBJ1-1, with D maybe TRBD1 (5 bases). Source: CD4+ or CD8+ T cells sorted from blood, taken in a trial of the OX40 agonist ivuxolimab. As DNA, the CDR3 is TGTGCCAGCAGCTTACAGGAGGGGTATCGAGCTTTCTTT. Translating it yields CASSLQEGYRAFF.